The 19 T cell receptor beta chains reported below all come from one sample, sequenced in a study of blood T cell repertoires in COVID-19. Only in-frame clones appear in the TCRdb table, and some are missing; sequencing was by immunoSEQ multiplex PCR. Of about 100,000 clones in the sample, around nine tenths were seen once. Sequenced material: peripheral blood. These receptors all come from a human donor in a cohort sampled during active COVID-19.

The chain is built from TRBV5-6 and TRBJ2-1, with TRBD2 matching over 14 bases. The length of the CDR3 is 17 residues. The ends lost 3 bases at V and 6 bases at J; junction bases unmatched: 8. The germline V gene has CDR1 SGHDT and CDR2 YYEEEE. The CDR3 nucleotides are TGTGCCAGCAGCTCACCGGGACTAGCGGGAGAGCTCAATGAGCAGTTCTTC. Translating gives CASSSPGLAGELNEQFF.

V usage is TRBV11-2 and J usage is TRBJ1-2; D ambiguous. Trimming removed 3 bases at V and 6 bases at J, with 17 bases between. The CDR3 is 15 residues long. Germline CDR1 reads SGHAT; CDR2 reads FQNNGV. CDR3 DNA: TGTGCCAGCAGCTTCGGGAGAGGGCTGAGGAATGGCTACACCTTC. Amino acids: CASSFGRGLRNGYTF.

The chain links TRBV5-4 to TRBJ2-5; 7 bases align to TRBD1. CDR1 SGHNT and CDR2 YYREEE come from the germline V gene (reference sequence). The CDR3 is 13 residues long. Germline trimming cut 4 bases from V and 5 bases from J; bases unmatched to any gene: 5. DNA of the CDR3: TGTGCCAGCAGCCTGACAGGGAGTGAGACCCAGTACTTC. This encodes CASSLTGSETQYF.

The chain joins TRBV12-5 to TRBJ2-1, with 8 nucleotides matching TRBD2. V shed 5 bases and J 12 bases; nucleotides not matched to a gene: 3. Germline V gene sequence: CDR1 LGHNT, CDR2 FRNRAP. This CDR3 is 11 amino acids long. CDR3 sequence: CASGKGLAQFF. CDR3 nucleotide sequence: TGTGCTAGTGGTAAAGGACTAGCGCAGTTCTTC. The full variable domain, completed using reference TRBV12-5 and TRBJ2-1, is DARVTQTPRHKVTEMGQEVTMRCQPILGHNTVFWYRQTMMQGLELLAYFRNRAPLDDSGMPKDRFSAEMPDATLATLKIQPSEPRDSAVYFCASGKGLAQFFGPGTRLTVL.

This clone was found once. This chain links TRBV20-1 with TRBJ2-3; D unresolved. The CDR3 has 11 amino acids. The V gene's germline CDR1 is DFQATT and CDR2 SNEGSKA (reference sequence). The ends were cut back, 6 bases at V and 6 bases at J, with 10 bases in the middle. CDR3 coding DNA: TGCAGTGCCCCGGTTTCCGATACGCAGTATTTT. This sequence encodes CSAPVSDTQYF.

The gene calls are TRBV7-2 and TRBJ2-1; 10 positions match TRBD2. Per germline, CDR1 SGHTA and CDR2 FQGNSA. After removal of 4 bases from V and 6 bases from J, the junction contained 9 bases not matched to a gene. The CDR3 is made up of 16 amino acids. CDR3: CASSYRRASGSNEQFF. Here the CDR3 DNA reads TGTGCCAGCAGCTACCGGAGGGCTAGCGGGAGCAATGAGCAGTTCTTC.

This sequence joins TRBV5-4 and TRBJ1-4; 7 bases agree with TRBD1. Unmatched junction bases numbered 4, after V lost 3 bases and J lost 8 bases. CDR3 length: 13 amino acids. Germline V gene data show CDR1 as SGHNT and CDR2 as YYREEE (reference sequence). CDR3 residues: CASSSGQQEKLFF. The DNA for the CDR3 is TGTGCCAGCAGCTCGGGACAGCAAGAAAAACTGTTTTTT. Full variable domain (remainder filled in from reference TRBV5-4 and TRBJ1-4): ETGVTQSPTHLIKTRGQQVTLRCSSQSGHNTVSWYQQALGQGPQFIFQYYREEENGRGNFPPRFSGLQFPNYSSELNVNALELDDSALYLCASSSGQQEKLFFGSGTQLSVL.

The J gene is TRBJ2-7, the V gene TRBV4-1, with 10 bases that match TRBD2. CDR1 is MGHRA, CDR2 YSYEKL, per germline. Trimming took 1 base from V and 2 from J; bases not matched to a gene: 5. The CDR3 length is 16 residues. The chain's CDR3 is CASSQGTSGEAYEQYF. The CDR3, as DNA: TGCGCCAGCAGCCAAGGGACTAGCGGAGAGGCCTACGAGCAGTACTTC.

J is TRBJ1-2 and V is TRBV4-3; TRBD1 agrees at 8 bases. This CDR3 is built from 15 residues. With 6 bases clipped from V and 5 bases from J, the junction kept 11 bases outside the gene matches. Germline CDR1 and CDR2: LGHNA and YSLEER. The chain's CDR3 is CASSPGQATVYGYTF. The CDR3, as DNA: TGCGCCAGCAGTCCGGGACAGGCGACAGTGTATGGCTACACCTTC.

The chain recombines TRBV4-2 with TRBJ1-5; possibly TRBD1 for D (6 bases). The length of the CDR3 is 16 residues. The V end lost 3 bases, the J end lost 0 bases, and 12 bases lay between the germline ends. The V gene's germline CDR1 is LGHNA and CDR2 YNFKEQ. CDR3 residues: CASSQQTGYSNQPQHF. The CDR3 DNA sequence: TGTGCCAGCAGCCAGCAGACAGGATATAGCAATCAGCCCCAGCATTTT.

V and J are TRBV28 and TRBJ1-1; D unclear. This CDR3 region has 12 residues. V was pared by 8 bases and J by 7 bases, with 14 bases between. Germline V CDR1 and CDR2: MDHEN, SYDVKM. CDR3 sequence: CASPAGNGEAFF. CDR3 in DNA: TGTGCCAGCCCTGCGGGGAATGGTGAAGCTTTCTTT.

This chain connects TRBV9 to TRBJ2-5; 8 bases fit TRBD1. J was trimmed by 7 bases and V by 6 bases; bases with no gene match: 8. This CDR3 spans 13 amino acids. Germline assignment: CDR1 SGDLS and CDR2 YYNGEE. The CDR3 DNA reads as TGTGCCAGCAATTACGGGACAGGCGGGACCCAGTACTTC. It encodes CASNYGTGGTQYF.

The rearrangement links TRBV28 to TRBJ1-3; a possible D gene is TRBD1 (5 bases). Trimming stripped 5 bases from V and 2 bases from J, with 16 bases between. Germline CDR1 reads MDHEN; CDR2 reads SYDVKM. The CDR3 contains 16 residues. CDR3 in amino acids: CASSVWTSSTGNTIYF. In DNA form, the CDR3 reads TGTGCCAGCAGTGTGTGGACATCCTCTACTGGAAACACCATATATTTT.

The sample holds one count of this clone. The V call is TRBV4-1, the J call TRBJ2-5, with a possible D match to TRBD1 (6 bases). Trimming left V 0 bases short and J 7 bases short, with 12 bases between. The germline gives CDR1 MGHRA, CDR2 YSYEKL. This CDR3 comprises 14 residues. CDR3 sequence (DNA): TGCGCCAGCAGCCAAGAGGCAGGGGTGGGGACCCAGTACTTC. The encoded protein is CASSQEAGVGTQYF.

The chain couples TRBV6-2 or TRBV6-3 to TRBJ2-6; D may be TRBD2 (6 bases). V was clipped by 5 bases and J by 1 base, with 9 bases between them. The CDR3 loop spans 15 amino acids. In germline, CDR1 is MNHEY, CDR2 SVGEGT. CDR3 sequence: CASSNRGSGANVLTF. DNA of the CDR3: TGTGCCAGCAGTAACCGGGGGTCTGGGGCCAACGTCCTGACTTTC.

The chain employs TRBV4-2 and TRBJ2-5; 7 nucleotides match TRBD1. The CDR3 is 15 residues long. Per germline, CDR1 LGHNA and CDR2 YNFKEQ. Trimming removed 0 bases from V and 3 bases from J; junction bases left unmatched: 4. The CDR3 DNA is TGTGCCAGCAGCCAAGATAGGGGGCCAGAAGAGACCCAGTACTTC. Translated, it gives CASSQDRGPEETQYF.

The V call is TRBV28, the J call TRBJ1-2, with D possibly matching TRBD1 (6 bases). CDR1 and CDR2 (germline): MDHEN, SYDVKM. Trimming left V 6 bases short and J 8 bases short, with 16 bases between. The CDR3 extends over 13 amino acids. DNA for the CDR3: TGTGCCAGCAGCGGGACAAGGGGAACGGGCTACACCTTC. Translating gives CASSGTRGTGYTF.

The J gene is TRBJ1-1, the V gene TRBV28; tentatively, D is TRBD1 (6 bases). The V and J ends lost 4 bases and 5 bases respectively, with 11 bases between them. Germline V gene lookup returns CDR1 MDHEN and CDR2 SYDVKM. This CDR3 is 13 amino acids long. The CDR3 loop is CASSYRVRTEAFF. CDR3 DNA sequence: TGTGCCAGCAGTTACAGGGTTCGAACTGAAGCTTTCTTT.

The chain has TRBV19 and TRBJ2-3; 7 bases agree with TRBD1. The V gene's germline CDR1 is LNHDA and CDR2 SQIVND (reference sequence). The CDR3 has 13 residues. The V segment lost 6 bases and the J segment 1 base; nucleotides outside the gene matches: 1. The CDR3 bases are TGTGCCAGTAGGGGGACAGGCACAGATACGCAGTATTTT. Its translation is CASRGTGTDTQYF.